The 20 T cell receptor beta chains below were found in one sample sequenced in a study of cytomegalovirus exposure and HLA in healthy donors. Researchers ran the PCR with 60 Vbeta and 13 Jbeta primers. Measured with immunoSEQ multiplex PCR; TCRdb has only the in-frame clones, and not every one. The table lists around 130,000 clones, around 85% of them singletons. The sample taken for sequencing was PBMCs. Every receptor here comes from a boy aged 5 to 17 in good health and CMV-seronegative.

This chain connects TRBV6-5 to TRBJ1-2; TRBD1 matches at 9 bases. The CDR3 totals 15 residues. Germline CDR1 is MNHEY and CDR2 is SVGAGI. The V gene end was trimmed by 8 bases and the J gene end by 2 bases; junction bases not matched to a gene: 9. The CDR3 coding sequence is TGTGCCAGCCGCAACACAGGGGGCTCGAACTATGGCTACACCTTC. Its translation: CASRNTGGSNYGYTF.

The rearrangement joins TRBV7-8 to TRBJ2-1; D not resolved. Trimming stripped 2 bases from V and 4 bases from J, with 6 bases between. The CDR3 is 13 residues long. CDR1 and CDR2 from the germline V gene are SGHVS and FQNEAQ. DNA for the CDR3: TGTGCCAGCAGCTTAAGCCTTTACAATGAGCAGTTCTTC. It codes for CASSLSLYNEQFF. The variable domain in full, completed from reference TRBV7-8 and TRBJ2-1, reads GAGVSQSPRYKVAKRGQDVALRCDPISGHVSLFWYQQALGQGPEFLTYFQNEAQLDKSGLPSDRFFAERPEGSVSTLKIQRTQQEDSAVYLCASSLSLYNEQFFGPGTRLTVL.

The sample holds a few counts of this clone. The CDR3 loop reads CASSLEEAYGYTF. CDR3 coding DNA: TGCGCCAGCAGCCTAGAGGAGGCCTATGGCTACACCTTC. The chain links TRBV4-1 to TRBJ1-2; D unresolved. CDR3 length: 13 amino acids. The germline V gene has CDR1 MGHRA and CDR2 YSYEKL. Trimming cost V 4 bases and J 4 bases, with 10 bases left between them.

The rearrangement joins TRBV7-8 to TRBJ2-5; TRBD2 aligns across 7 bases. V lost 5 bases, J lost 4 bases, and 13 bases stayed unmatched. This CDR3 region has 16 residues. Germline-derived CDR1 and CDR2 are SGHVS and FQNEAQ. The chain's CDR3 is CASSPRGIGGGETQYF. CDR3 nucleotides: TGTGCCAGCAGCCCCCGCGGAATTGGGGGGGGAGAGACCCAGTACTTC.

The chain has TRBV7-6 and TRBJ2-1; D gene uncertain. CDR1 SGHVS and CDR2 FNYEAQ come from the germline V gene. The CDR3 runs 12 residues. Trimming left V 1 base short and J 10 bases short, with 8 bases between. The CDR3 here is CASSLESTEQFF. The CDR3 DNA follows: TGTGCCAGCAGCTTAGAATCGACAGAGCAGTTCTTC.

CDR3 in amino acids: CAWSIRGGTEAFF. CDR3 DNA: TGTGCCTGGAGTATTAGGGGGGGCACTGAAGCTTTCTTT. The chain employs TRBV30 and TRBJ1-1, with TRBD1 as a possible D gene (6 bases). Germline V gene data show CDR1 as GTSNPN and CDR2 as SVGIG (reference sequence). Trimming shortened V by 2 bases and J by 4 bases, and 11 bases separated the two germline ends. The CDR3 has 13 amino acids.

A remark on this clone: The junction differs from germline at one of its ends, possibly a read error. The chain recombines TRBV7-9 with TRBJ2-7; 7 nucleotides line up with TRBD1. The CDR3 loop spans 14 amino acids. Germline V gene sequence: CDR1 SEHNR, CDR2 FQNEAQ (reference sequence). The CDR3 region has the DNA TGTTCCAGCAGCTTAGAGGGACAGTCCTACGAGCAGTACTTC. This sequence encodes CSSSLEGQSYEQYF. The full variable domain, in which reference TRBV7-9 and TRBJ2-7 provide the parts outside the CDR3, is DTGVSQNPRHKITKRGQNVTFRCDPISEHNRLYWYRQTLGQGPEFLTYFQNEAQLEKSRLLSDRFSAERPKGSFSTLEIQRTEQGDSAMYLCSSSLEGQSYEQYFGPGTRLTVT.

In nucleotides, the CDR3 is TGTGCCAGCAGCTTGGACAGAAATAATTCACCCCTCCACTTT. Its protein product is CASSLDRNNSPLHF. This sequence joins TRBV7-3 and TRBJ1-6, with a tentative D call TRBD1 (6 bases). Trimming took off 3 bases at V and 5 bases at J, with 8 bases between the two ends. The germline V gene has CDR1 SGHTA and CDR2 FQGTGA. This CDR3 has 14 amino acids.

A single count supports this clone. The genes are TRBV27 and TRBJ2-5, with TRBD2 identical over 12 bases. V lost 5 bases, J lost 5 bases, and 12 bases stayed unmatched. Looked up from germline, CDR1 is MNHEY and CDR2 is SMNVEV (reference sequence). The CDR3 covers 17 residues. The CDR3 coding sequence is TGTGCCAGCAGTAAATCGGGACTAGCGGGTATCATGGAGACCCAGTACTTC. Amino acids: CASSKSGLAGIMETQYF.

Note on this clone: Other DNA sequences in this sample translate to the same CDR3. The chain links TRBV19 to TRBJ2-7; tentatively, D is TRBD1 (6 bases). Trimming removed 5 bases at V and 1 base at J, with 12 bases between. The CDR3 is 14 amino acids. Germline lookup yields CDR1 LNHDA and CDR2 SQIVND (reference sequence). The CDR3 DNA is TGTGCCAGTAGTCCCCAGGGGTCGTCCTACGAGCAGTACTTC. Translating it yields CASSPQGSSYEQYF.

The rearrangement joins TRBV6-6 to TRBJ2-6; 12 nucleotides align to TRBD2. The length of the CDR3 is 16 residues. Germline assignment: CDR1 MNHNY and CDR2 SVGAGI (reference sequence). Losses at the gene ends were 8 bases for V and 4 bases for J; bases not matched to a gene: 6. The CDR3 loop reads CASGLAGGPGANVLTF. Here the CDR3 DNA reads TGTGCCAGCGGGCTAGCGGGGGGGCCAGGGGCCAACGTCCTGACTTTC.

This rearrangement joins TRBV5-8 to TRBJ2-5, with a possible D match to TRBD2 (6 bases). V was shortened by 0 bases and J by 4 bases, with 7 bases between the two germline ends. The CDR3 length is 13 residues. Looked up from germline, CDR1 is SGHTS and CDR2 is YDEGEE. In DNA, the CDR3 is TGTGCCAGCAGCTTGGTCGGGGGAGAGACCCAGTACTTC. Translated: CASSLVGGETQYF.

The chain carries TRBV4-3 and TRBJ2-7, with 11 bases aligning to TRBD2. CDR3 length: 15 amino acids. The V gene end was trimmed by 5 bases and the J gene end by 4 bases; junction bases not matched to a gene: 7. Germline CDR1 reads LGHNA; CDR2 reads YSLEER. CDR3 amino acids: CASSKMVAGGYEQYF. The CDR3 coding sequence is TGCGCCAGCAGCAAAATGGTAGCGGGGGGGTACGAGCAGTACTTC.

The chain is built from TRBV15 and TRBJ1-2; D possibly corresponds to TRBD1 (5 bases). V was shortened by 2 bases and J by 10 bases, with 17 bases between the two germline ends. This CDR3 has 14 residues. Germline V gene data show CDR1 as LNHNV and CDR2 as YYDKDF (reference sequence). The CDR3 is CATSRPNLGVDYTF. CDR3 bases: TGTGCCACCAGCAGACCTAACCTAGGGGTTGACTACACCTTC.

The genes are TRBV6-5 and TRBJ2-1; D call uncertain. V lost 8 bases and J lost 6, with 11 bases in between. The CDR3 has 12 amino acids. In germline, CDR1 is MNHEY, CDR2 SVGAGI. The CDR3 nucleotides read TGTGCCAGCCTTAACCCGGGCAATGAGCAGTTCTTC. Translating gives CASLNPGNEQFF.

This clone was recorded only once. The rearrangement links TRBV7-9 to TRBJ1-2; perhaps TRBD1 as D (5 bases). From germline, CDR1 is SEHNR and CDR2 FQNEAQ (reference sequence). V was clipped by 7 bases and J by 4 bases, with 16 bases between them. This CDR3 region has 14 residues. The CDR3 here is CASTRGSEIYGYTF. The CDR3 DNA follows: TGTGCCAGCACCCGGGGGAGCGAGATCTATGGCTACACCTTC.

This chain connects TRBV27 to TRBJ2-7; maybe TRBD2 (6 bases). V lost 6 bases to trimming and J lost 7 bases, with 16 bases between them. The CDR3 loop spans 13 amino acids. Per germline, CDR1 MNHEY and CDR2 SMNVEV (reference sequence). The CDR3, as DNA: TGTGCCAGCAGCCCACGGGGGACGAGGGAGCAGTACTTC. Amino acids: CASSPRGTREQYF.

The chain carries TRBV30 and TRBJ2-1; maybe TRBD1 (6 bases). The CDR3 runs to 16 residues. The ends were cut back, 2 bases at V and 4 bases at J, with 18 bases in the middle. In germline, CDR1 is GTSNPN, CDR2 SVGIG (reference sequence). CDR3 sequence (DNA): TGTGCCTGGAGTCACTCCCCGGCGACAGGATACAATGAGCAGTTCTTC. This translates into CAWSHSPATGYNEQFF.

This rearrangement joins TRBV6-5 to TRBJ1-1, with D possibly matching TRBD1 (5 bases). The CDR3 has 12 residues. Trimming shortened V by 5 bases and J by 6 bases, and 10 bases separated the two germline ends. Germline loops: CDR1 MNHEY, CDR2 SVGAGI. The CDR3 DNA follows: TGTGCCAGCAGTGAAGGGACTGCTGAAGCTTTCTTT. Translated: CASSEGTAEAFF.

The chain links TRBV7-9 to TRBJ2-7; 11 bases match TRBD2. The CDR3 covers 18 residues. In germline, CDR1 is SEHNR, CDR2 FQNEAQ (reference sequence). J was trimmed by 0 bases and V by 2 bases; bases with no gene match: 9. The CDR3 DNA follows: TGTGCCAGCAGCTTAAACTTTGCGGGACTAGCGGTCTCCTACGAGCAGTACTTC. It codes for CASSLNFAGLAVSYEQYF.